This passage covers 8 T cell receptor beta chains from one sample sequenced in a study of shared clonotypes between healthy human individuals (dated by TCRdb to 2020 to 2022). For the CD8 naive samples, CD45RO-negative cells were positively selected for CCR7, yielding a CD45RA+CCR7+ population from which TemRA cells were excluded. Libraries were prepared through the immunoSEQ multiplex PCR assay. TCRdb limited this immuneACCESS table to in-frame rearrangements with V and J called. A share of clones is missing; checked studies link under half to unresolved V genes, and the rest is unexplained. Counted in this sample were about 2 million clones; around 96% of them appeared once. The ten largest clones capture around 1% of the sample. Sequenced input: naive CD8+ T cells sorted from blood. According to the study, the label for this sample's cell subset or site signals: CD45RA+CCR7+. These receptors were obtained from a man between 18 and 35 years old in good health.

The chain links TRBV27 to TRBJ1-4, with D perhaps matching TRBD1 (5 bases). With 5 bases removed from V and 8 bases from J, the gap between germline ends came to 15 bases. Germline V gene sequence: CDR1 MNHEY, CDR2 SMNVEV (reference sequence). The CDR3 is made up of 14 amino acids. The CDR3 DNA reads as TGTGCCAGCAGTAACGGAGTTAGGGGCGAAAAACTGTTTTTT. Translation gives CASSNGVRGEKLFF.

The chain employs TRBV5-6 and TRBJ2-3; D is possibly TRBD2 (6 bases). V was clipped by 2 bases and J by 7 bases, with 11 bases between them. The CDR3 runs 13 residues. Germline CDR1 is SGHDT and CDR2 is YYEEEE. CDR3 loop: CASSFYGGYTQYF. CDR3 in DNA: TGTGCCAGCAGCTTTTACGGGGGATATACGCAGTATTTT.

The gene calls are TRBV19 and TRBJ2-1; TRBD2 matches at 13 bases. V trimming: 5 bases; J trimming: 5 bases; junction bases outside the gene matches: 3. There are 15 residues in the CDR3. Per germline, CDR1 LNHDA and CDR2 SQIVND (reference sequence). CDR3 residues: CASSSTSGGDNEQFF. The CDR3 bases are TGTGCCAGTAGTTCTACTAGCGGGGGGGACAATGAGCAGTTCTTC.

A remark on this clone: At one boundary the junction diverges from the germline segment, which might be a read error. V and J are TRBV13 and TRBJ2-3, with 12 bases matching TRBD2. The germline V gene has CDR1 PRHDT and CDR2 FYEKMQ (reference sequence). The CDR3 loop spans 15 amino acids. The CDR3 protein is CASCFGTSGSDTQYF. The CDR3 DNA reads as TGTGCCAGCTGCTTCGGGACTAGCGGGTCCGATACGCAGTATTTT.

The V call is TRBV4-3, the J call TRBJ2-2, with no clear D. The CDR3 extends over 13 amino acids. Germline lookup yields CDR1 LGHNA and CDR2 YSLEER. Deletions cut 4 bases from V and 8 bases from J, with 11 bases between. The CDR3 is CASSPLTTGELFF. DNA for the CDR3: TGCGCCAGCAGCCCTCTAACGACTGGGGAGCTGTTTTTT.

The chain uses TRBV10-1 and TRBJ1-1, with a weak D call TRBD1 (5 bases). V gave up 11 bases and J gave up 4 bases, with 14 bases separating them. The germline V gene encodes CDR1 WNHNN and CDR2 SYGVQD (reference sequence). The CDR3 totals 12 residues. DNA for the CDR3: TGCGCCTACGGCGGGACGGGCACTGAAGCTTTCTTT. This translates into CAYGGTGTEAFF.

Only one count was recorded for this clone. The J gene is TRBJ2-7, the V gene TRBV5-1; D unclear. Trimming took off 0 bases at V and 2 bases at J, with 12 bases between the two ends. Germline V gives CDR1 SGHRS, CDR2 YFSETQ. CDR3 length: 15 amino acids. The CDR3 coding sequence is TGCGCCAGCAGCTTGGGGGCAGGATTTACCTACGAGCAGTACTTC. This codes for CASSLGAGFTYEQYF.

CDR3 sequence (DNA): TGTGCCAGCAGTGAAATTGGGGAAGTCGACTATGGCTACACCTTC. It translates to CASSEIGEVDYGYTF. This chain connects TRBV25-1 to TRBJ1-2; D remains unclear. Trimming removed 2 bases at V and 3 bases at J, with 13 bases between. Germline CDR1 reads MGHDK; CDR2 reads SYGVNS. The CDR3 totals 15 residues.